This T cell receptor (beta chain) was recovered during a study of blood T cell repertoires in COVID-19. Sequencing used immunoSEQ multiplex PCR; TCRdb keeps in-frame clones, though not all of them. The sample lists 75,000 to 90,000 clones; 75% to 90% were seen once. This CDR3 is 14 amino acids long. Germline loops: CDR1 LGHNT, CDR2 FRNRAP. Trimming cost V 8 bases and J 5 bases, with 16 bases left between them. This sequence was found in a human donor in a cohort sampled during active COVID-19. The V call is TRBV12-5, the J call TRBJ2-1; the D gene is possibly TRBD2 (7 bases). The sample consisted of peripheral blood. CDR3 DNA: TGTGCTAGTAGGGGGGGTGAGGTCAACAATGAGCAGTTCTTC. Protein product: CASRGGEVNNEQFF. Full variable domain (remainder filled in from reference TRBV12-5 and TRBJ2-1): DARVTQTPRHKVTEMGQEVTMRCQPILGHNTVFWYRQTMMQGLELLAYFRNRAPLDDSGMPKDRFSAEMPDATLATLKIQPSEPRDSAVYFCASRGGEVNNEQFFGPGTRLTVL.